This TCR beta chain is drawn from a study of beta chain features in type 1 diabetes. Study outcomes and limitations: In all four CD4+ subsets, TCRB CDR3 length was significantly, moderately reduced in type 1 diabetes. Diminished insertions and augmented deletions at VDJ junctions characterized type 1 diabetes patients.

What was sequenced were expressed TCRB transcripts, since all of the isolated RNA had been reverse transcribed. Clones were read by immunoSEQ multiplex PCR, and TCRdb kept only the in-frame ones, dropping some. The data contain 970,000 or so clones, roughly a sixth of them singletons. Post-sort purity exceeded 95% for all sorted populations. Of note for this clone: Its target is not known.

Germline CDR1 reads SNHLY; CDR2 reads FYNNEI. This CDR3 region has 15 residues. Trimming removed 2 bases from V and 3 bases from J, with 14 bases in between. The TCR was taken from a woman aged 18-35 years in good health. Sequenced: naive CD4+ T cells from blood. The rearrangement uses TRBV2 and TRBJ2-7; D is ambiguous. This CDR3 is CASSESWRPGYEQYF. CDR3 nucleotides: TGTGCCAGCAGTGAATCTTGGCGGCCGGGCTACGAGCAGTACTTC.